The clone carrying this T cell receptor beta chain has a handful of counts. The entry originates in a study of blood T cell repertoires in COVID-19. Here immunoSEQ multiplex PCR was the method, and the copy in TCRdb shows in-frame clones only, minus some. The sample includes under 250,000 clones, 89% of them seen just once. The V end lost 1 base, the J end lost 0 bases, and 6 bases lay between the germline ends. Germline CDR1 is SEHNR and CDR2 is FQNEAQ (reference sequence). The CDR3 runs to 14 residues. The J gene is TRBJ1-1, the V gene TRBV7-9; D is possibly TRBD1 (6 bases). The clonotype comes from a man in his fifties or sixties who had recovered from COVID-19. The sample consisted of peripheral blood. CDR3 loop: CASSLEGVNTEAFF. In DNA, the CDR3 is TGTGCCAGCAGCTTAGAGGGGGTGAACACTGAAGCTTTCTTT. Full variable domain (remainder filled in from reference TRBV7-9 and TRBJ1-1): DTGVSQNPRHKITKRGQNVTFRCDPISEHNRLYWYRQTLGQGPEFLTYFQNEAQLEKSRLLSDRFSAERPKGSFSTLEIQRTEQGDSAMYLCASSLEGVNTEAFFGQGTRLTVV.